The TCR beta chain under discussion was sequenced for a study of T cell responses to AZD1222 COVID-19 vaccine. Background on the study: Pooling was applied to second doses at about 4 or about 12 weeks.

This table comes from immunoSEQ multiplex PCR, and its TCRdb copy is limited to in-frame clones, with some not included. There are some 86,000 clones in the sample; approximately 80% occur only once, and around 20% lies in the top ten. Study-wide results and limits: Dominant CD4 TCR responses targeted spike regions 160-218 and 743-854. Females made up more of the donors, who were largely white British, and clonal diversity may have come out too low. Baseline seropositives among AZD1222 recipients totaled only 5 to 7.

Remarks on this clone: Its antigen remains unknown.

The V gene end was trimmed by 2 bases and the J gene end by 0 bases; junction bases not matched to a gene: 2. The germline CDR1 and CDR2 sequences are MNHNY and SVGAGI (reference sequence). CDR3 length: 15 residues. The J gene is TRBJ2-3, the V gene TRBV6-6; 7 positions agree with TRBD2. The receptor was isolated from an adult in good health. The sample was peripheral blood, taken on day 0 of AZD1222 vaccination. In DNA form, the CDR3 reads TGTGCCAGCAGTTACAGCGGGATTAGCACAGATACGCAGTATTTT. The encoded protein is CASSYSGISTDTQYF.